The 2 T cell receptor beta chains below were found in one sample sequenced in a study of PD-1 blockade in classical Hodgkin lymphoma. Sequenced by immunoSEQ multiplex PCR; TCRdb stores in-frame clones only, minus some. The data show 30,000 to 35,000 clones, roughly four fifths seen once. Brentuximab vedotin exposure varied, and every patient relapsed after autologous stem cell transplantation. The sample in question was peripheral blood mononuclear cells (PBMCs), obtained at baseline. Receptors originate from a human donor with classical Hodgkin lymphoma.

This clone occurred a few times. This chain links TRBV5-1 with TRBJ1-1; D unclear. The CDR3 is 15 residues long. Trimming shortened V by 3 bases and J by 0 bases, and 12 bases separated the two germline ends. The germline gives CDR1 SGHRS, CDR2 YFSETQ. The DNA for the CDR3 is TGCGCCAGCAGCTCTGTCGCGGGGATGAACACTGAAGCTTTCTTT. Encoded protein: CASSSVAGMNTEAFF.

The V and J genes are TRBV7-6 and TRBJ2-2; 7 nucleotides line up with TRBD1. After removal of 5 bases from V and 7 bases from J, the junction contained 19 bases not matched to a gene. CDR1 is SGHVS, CDR2 FNYEAQ, per germline. This CDR3 comprises 18 residues. CDR3 DNA sequence: TGTGCCAGCAGCCCTAGGGGAATTGGACAGGCGGCGGGCGGGGAGCTGTTTTTT. Protein sequence: CASSPRGIGQAAGGELFF.